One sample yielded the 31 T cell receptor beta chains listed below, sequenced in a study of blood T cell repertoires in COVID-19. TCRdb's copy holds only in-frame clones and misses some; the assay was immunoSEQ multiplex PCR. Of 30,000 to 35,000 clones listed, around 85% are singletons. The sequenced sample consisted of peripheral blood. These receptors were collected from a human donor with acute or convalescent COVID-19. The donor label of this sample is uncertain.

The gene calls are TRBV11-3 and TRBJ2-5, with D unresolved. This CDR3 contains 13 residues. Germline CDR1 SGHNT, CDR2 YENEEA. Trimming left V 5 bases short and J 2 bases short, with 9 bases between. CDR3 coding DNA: TGTGCCAGCAGCCCCGGTTGGCAAGAGACCCAGTACTTC. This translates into CASSPGWQETQYF.

CDR3 region: CASTEGSSGANVLTF. The CDR3, as DNA: TGTGCCAGTACGGAGGGTTCGAGTGGGGCCAACGTCCTGACTTTC. The chain carries TRBV19 and TRBJ2-6, with D possibly matching TRBD2 (6 bases). The V end lost 7 bases, the J end lost 3 bases, and 13 bases lay between the germline ends. The CDR3 totals 15 residues. Looked up from germline, CDR1 is LNHDA and CDR2 is SQIVND (reference sequence).

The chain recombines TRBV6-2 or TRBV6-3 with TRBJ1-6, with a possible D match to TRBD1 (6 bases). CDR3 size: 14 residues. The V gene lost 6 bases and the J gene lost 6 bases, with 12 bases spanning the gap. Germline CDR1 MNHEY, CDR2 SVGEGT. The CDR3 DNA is TGTGCCAGCAGCTATACAGGGCTTAATTCACCCCTCCACTTT. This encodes CASSYTGLNSPLHF.

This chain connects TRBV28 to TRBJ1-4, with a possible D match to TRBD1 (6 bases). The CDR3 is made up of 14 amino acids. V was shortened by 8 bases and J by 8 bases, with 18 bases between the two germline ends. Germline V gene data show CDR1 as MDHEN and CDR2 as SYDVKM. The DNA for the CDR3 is TGTGCCAGCTCCCTGGGGGGGCGGAGGGAAAAACTGTTTTTT. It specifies CASSLGGRREKLFF.

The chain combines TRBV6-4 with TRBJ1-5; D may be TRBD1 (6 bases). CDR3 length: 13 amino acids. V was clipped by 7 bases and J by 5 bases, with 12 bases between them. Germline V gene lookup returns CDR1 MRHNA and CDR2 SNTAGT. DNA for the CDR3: TGTGCCAGCACCGACGGGGGGCATCAGCCCCAGCATTTT. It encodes CASTDGGHQPQHF.

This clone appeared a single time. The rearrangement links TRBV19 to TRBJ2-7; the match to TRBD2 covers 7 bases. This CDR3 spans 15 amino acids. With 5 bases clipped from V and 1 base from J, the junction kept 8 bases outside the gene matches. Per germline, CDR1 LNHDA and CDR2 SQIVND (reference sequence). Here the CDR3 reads CASSRGGDRSYEQYF. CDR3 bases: TGTGCCAGTAGTCGGGGAGGGGATAGGTCCTACGAGCAGTACTTC.

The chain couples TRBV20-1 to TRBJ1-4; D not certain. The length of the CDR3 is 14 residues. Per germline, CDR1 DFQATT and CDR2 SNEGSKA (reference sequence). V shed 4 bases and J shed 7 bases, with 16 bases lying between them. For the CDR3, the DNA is TGCAGTGCTATTGACACCAACCGGGGTGAAAAACTGTTTTTT. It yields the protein CSAIDTNRGEKLFF.

The CDR3 DNA reads TGCAGTGCTAGTGACCTTCCCCAGCATTTT. Translation: CSASDLPQHF. J is TRBJ1-5 and V is TRBV20-1; unclear D gene. Deletions cut 3 bases from V and 10 bases from J, with 7 bases between. CDR1 is DFQATT, CDR2 SNEGSKA, per germline (reference sequence). The CDR3 has 10 amino acids.

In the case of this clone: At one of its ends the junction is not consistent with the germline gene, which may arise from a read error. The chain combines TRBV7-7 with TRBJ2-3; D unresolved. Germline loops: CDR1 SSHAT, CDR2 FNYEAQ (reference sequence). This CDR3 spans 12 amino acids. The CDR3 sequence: CASSLDGGTQYF. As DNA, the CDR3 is TGTGCTAGCAGCTTAGATGGCGGTACGCAGTATTTT.

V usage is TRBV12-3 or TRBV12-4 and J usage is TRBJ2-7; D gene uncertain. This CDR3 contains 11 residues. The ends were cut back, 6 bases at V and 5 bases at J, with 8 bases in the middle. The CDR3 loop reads CASSTRNEQYF. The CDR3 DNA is TGTGCCAGCAGCACGAGGAACGAGCAGTACTTC.

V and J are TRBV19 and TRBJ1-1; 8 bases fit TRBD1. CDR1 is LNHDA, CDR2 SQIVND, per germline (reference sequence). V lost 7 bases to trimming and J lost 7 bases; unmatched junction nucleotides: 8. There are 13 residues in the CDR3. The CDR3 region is CASNPTGEVEAFF. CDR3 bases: TGTGCCAGTAACCCGACAGGGGAGGTTGAAGCTTTCTTT.

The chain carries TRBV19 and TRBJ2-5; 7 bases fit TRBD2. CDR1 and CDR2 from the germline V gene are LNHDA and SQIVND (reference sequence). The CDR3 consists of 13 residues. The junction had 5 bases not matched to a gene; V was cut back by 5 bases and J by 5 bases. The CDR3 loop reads CASSRMGGETQYF. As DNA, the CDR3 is TGTGCCAGTAGTCGGATGGGGGGGGAGACCCAGTACTTC.

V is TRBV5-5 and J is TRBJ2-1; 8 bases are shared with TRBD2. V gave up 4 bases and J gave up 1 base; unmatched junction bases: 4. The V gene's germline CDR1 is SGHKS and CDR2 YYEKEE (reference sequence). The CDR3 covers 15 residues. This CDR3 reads CASSPGGLSYNEQFF. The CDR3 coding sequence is TGTGCCAGCAGCCCGGGGGGGTTGTCCTACAATGAGCAGTTCTTC.

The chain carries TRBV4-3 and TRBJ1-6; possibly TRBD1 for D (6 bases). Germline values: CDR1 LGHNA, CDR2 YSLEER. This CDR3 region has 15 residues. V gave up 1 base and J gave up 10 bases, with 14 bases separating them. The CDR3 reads CASSQALHRASPLHF. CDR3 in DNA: TGCGCCAGCAGCCAAGCTTTACACAGGGCATCACCCCTCCACTTT.

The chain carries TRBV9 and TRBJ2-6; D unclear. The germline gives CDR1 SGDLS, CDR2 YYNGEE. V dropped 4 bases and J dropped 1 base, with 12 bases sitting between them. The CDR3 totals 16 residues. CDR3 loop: CASSPVAGSGANVLTF. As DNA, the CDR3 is TGTGCCAGCAGCCCAGTGGCCGGGTCTGGGGCCAACGTCCTGACTTTC.

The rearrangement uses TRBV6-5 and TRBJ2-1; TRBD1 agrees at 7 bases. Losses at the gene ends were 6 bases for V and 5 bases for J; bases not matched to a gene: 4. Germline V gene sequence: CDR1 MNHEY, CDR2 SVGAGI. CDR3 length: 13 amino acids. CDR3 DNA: TGTGCCAGCAGCTCGACAGGGAACAATGAGCAGTTCTTC. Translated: CASSSTGNNEQFF.

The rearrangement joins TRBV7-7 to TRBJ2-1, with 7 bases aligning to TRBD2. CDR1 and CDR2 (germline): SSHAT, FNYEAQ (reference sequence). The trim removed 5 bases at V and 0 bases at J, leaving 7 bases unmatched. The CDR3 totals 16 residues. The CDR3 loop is CASSGVAGPSYNEQFF. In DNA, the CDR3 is TGTGCCAGCAGCGGAGTAGCGGGTCCCTCCTACAATGAGCAGTTCTTC.

The CDR3 reads CASRKQVYSPLHF. CDR3 DNA sequence: TGTGCCAGCAGGAAACAGGTCTATTCACCCCTCCACTTT. The chain employs TRBV6-5 and TRBJ1-6; a possible D gene is TRBD1 (5 bases). The CDR3 contains 13 residues. Germline V CDR1 and CDR2: MNHEY, SVGAGI. The V gene lost 6 bases and the J gene lost 8 bases, with 11 bases spanning the gap.

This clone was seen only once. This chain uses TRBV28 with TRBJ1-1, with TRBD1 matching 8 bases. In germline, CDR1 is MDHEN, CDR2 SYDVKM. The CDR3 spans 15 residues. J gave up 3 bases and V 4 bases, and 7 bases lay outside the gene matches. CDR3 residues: CASSSHGQGYTEAFF. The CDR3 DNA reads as TGTGCCAGCAGTTCTCACGGACAGGGTTACACTGAAGCTTTCTTT.

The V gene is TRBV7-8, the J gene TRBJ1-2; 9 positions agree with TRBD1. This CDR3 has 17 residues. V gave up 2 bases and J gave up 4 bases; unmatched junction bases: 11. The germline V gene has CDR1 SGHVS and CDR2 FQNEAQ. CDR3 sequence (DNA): TGTGCCAGCAGCTTACAGCAAACCGGGACAGGGATCTATGGCTACACCTTC. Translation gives CASSLQQTGTGIYGYTF.

The CDR3 DNA follows: TGTGCCAGCTCCGGATCCCGCGTGACGGGAGATCAGCCCCAGCATTTT. Translation: CASSGSRVTGDQPQHF. The J gene is TRBJ1-5, the V gene TRBV18; D remains unclear. Germline-derived CDR1 and CDR2 are KGHSH and LQKENI. V was cut by 6 bases and J by 5 bases, with 20 bases left in between. This CDR3 has 16 amino acids.

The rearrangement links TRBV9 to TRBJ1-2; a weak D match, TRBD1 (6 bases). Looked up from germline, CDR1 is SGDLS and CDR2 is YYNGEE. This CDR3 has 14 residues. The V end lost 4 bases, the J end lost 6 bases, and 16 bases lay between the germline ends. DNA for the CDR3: TGTGCCAGCAGCTTCGGGACAACGGGCGATGGCTACACCTTC. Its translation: CASSFGTTGDGYTF.

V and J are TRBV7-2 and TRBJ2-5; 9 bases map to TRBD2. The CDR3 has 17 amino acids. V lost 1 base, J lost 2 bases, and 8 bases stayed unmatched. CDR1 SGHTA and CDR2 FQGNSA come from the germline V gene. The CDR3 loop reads CASSLVRLAARQETQYF. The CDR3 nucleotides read TGTGCCAGCAGCTTAGTCCGACTAGCGGCGAGACAAGAGACCCAGTACTTC.

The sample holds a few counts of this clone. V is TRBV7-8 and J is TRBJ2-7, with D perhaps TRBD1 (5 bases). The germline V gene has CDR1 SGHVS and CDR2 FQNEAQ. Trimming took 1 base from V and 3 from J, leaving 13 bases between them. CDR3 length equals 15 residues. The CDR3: CASSLGGGGFYEQYF. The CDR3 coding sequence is TGTGCCAGCAGCTTAGGGGGCGGTGGATTCTACGAGCAGTACTTC.

The CDR3 sequence: CAWSVLGGQGRAFF. The DNA of the CDR3 is TGTGCCTGGAGTGTCCTCGGCGGCCAAGGTAGAGCTTTCTTT. This rearrangement joins TRBV30 to TRBJ1-1; no clear D gene. Germline CDR1 is GTSNPN and CDR2 is SVGIG (reference sequence). This CDR3 has 14 residues. Trimming took 0 bases from V and 10 from J, leaving 18 bases between them.

CDR3 in amino acids: CASSLQSSGRAKNEQFF. The CDR3 nucleotides read TGTGCCAGCAGCTTACAGTCTAGCGGGAGGGCCAAGAATGAGCAGTTCTTC. The J gene is TRBJ2-1, the V gene TRBV7-3, with TRBD2 matching 12 bases. This CDR3 contains 17 residues. Looked up from germline, CDR1 is SGHTA and CDR2 is FQGTGA. The junction had 9 bases not matched to a gene; V was cut back by 2 bases and J by 7 bases.

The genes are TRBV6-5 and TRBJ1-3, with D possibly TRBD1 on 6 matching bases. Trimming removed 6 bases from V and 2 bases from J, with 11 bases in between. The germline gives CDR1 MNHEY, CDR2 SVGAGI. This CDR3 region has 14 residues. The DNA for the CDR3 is TGTGCCAGCAGCAGATCAGGGGCTGGAAACACCATATATTTT. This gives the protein CASSRSGAGNTIYF.

CDR3: CASSFDRAGNTIYF. The CDR3 DNA follows: TGTGCCAGCAGTTTCGACAGGGCTGGAAACACCATATATTTT. The rearrangement joins TRBV7-8 to TRBJ1-3, with 7 nucleotides matching TRBD1. V trimming: 6 bases; J trimming: 2 bases; junction bases outside the gene matches: 4. CDR3 size: 14 residues. Germline assignment: CDR1 SGHVS and CDR2 FQNEAQ.

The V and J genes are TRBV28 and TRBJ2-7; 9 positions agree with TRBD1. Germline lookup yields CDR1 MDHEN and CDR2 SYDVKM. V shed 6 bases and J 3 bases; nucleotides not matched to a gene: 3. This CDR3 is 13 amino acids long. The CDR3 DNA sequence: TGTGCCAGCAGGGCGACAGGGGGCTACGAGCAGTACTTC. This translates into CASRATGGYEQYF. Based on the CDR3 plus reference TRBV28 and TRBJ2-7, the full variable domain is DVKVTQSSRYLVKRTGEKVFLECVQDMDHENMFWYRQDPGLGLRLIYFSYDVKMKEKGDIPEGYSVSREKKERFSLILESASTNQTSMYLCASRATGGYEQYFGPGTRLTVT.

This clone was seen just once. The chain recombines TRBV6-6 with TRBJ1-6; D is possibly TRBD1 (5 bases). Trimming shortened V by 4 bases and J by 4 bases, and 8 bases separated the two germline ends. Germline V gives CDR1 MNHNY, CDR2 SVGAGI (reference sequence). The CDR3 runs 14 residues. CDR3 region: CASSFDSYNSPLHF. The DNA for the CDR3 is TGTGCCAGCAGTTTCGACAGTTATAATTCACCCCTCCACTTT.

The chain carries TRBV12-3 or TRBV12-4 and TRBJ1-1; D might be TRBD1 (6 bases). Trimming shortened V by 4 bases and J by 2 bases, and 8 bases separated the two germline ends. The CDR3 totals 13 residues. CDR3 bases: TGTGCCAGCAGTTGGGGGCTAAACACTGAAGCTTTCTTT. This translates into CASSWGLNTEAFF.